This T cell receptor (beta chain) was identified in a study of shared T cell receptors in the human thymus. Produced via immunoSEQ multiplex PCR; TCRdb's table is partial and in-frame only. The repertoire holds under 450,000 clones, with more than 85% as singletons. The V gene's germline CDR1 is MNHEY and CDR2 SMNVEV (reference sequence). The V end was cut by 6 bases, the J end by 5 bases, with 11 bases between. The CDR3 spans 13 residues. Sequenced input: thymocytes. J is TRBJ2-1 and V is TRBV27; unclear D gene. This clonotype originated in a human donor. The DNA for the CDR3 is TGTGCCAGCAGGCCCCACGGCCACAATGAGCAGTTCTTC. Translated: CASRPHGHNEQFF.